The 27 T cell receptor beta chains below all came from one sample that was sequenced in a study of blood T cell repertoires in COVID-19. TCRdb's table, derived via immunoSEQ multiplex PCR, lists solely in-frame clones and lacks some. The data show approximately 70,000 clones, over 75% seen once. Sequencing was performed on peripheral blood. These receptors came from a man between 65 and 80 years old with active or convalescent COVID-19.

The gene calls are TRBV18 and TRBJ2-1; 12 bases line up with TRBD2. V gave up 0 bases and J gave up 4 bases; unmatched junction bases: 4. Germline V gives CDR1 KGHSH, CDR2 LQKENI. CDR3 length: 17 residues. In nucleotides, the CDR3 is TGTGCCAGCTCACCACCTCGGACTAGCGGGAAATACAATGAGCAGTTCTTC. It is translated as CASSPPRTSGKYNEQFF.

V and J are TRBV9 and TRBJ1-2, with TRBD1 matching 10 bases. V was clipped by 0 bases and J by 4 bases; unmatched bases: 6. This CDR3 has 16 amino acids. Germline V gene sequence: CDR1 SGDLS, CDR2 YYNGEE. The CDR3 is CASSVERDRGTYGYTF. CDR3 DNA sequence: TGTGCCAGCAGCGTAGAGAGGGACAGGGGAACCTATGGCTACACCTTC.

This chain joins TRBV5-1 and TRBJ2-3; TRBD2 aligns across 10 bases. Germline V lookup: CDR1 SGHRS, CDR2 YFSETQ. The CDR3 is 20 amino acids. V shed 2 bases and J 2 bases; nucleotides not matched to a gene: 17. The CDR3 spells CASSFGNSGRHATSTDTQYF. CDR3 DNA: TGCGCCAGCAGCTTTGGAAATAGCGGGAGGCACGCAACTTCCACAGATACGCAGTATTTT.

CDR3 in amino acids: CASSQDLPAGERYNEQFF. The CDR3 DNA follows: TGCGCCAGCAGCCAAGATCTTCCGGCAGGGGAGAGATACAATGAGCAGTTCTTC. The J gene is TRBJ2-1, the V gene TRBV4-3, with D possibly TRBD1 on 6 matching bases. This CDR3 comprises 18 residues. CDR1 and CDR2 from the germline V gene are LGHNA and YSLEER. The V end was cut by 0 bases, the J end by 4 bases, with 19 bases between.

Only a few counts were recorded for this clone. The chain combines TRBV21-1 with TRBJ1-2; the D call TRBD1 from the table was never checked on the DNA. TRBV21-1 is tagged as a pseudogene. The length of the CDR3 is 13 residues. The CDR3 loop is CASSKGPRYGYTF. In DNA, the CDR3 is TGTGCCAGCAGCAAAGGTCCCAGATATGGCTACACCTTC.

The CDR3 region is CSVESDNYGYTF. As DNA, the CDR3 is TGCAGCGTTGAATCAGATAACTATGGCTACACCTTC. The V call is TRBV29-1, the J call TRBJ1-2; D not certain. V shed 2 bases and J shed 1 base, with 5 bases lying between them. The CDR3 is 12 residues long. Germline V lookup: CDR1 SQVTM, CDR2 ANQGSEA.

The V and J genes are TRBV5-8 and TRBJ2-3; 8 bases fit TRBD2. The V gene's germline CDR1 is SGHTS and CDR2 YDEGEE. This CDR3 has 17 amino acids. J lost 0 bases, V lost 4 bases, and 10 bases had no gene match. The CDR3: CASSVVGTSRSTDTQYF. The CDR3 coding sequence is TGTGCCAGCAGCGTCGTAGGGACTAGTAGAAGCACAGATACGCAGTATTTT.

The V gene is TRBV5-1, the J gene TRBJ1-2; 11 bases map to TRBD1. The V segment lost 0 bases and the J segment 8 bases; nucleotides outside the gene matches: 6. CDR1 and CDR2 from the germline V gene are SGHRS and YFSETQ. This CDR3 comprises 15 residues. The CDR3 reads CASSLDRDRGRGYTF. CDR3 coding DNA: TGCGCCAGCAGCTTGGATCGGGACAGGGGGAGAGGCTACACCTTC.

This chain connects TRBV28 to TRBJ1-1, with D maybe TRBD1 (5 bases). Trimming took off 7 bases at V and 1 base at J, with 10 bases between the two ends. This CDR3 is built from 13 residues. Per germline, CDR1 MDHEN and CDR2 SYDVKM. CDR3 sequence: CASNRLQNTEAFF. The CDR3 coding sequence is TGTGCCAGCAACAGGCTACAGAACACTGAAGCTTTCTTT.

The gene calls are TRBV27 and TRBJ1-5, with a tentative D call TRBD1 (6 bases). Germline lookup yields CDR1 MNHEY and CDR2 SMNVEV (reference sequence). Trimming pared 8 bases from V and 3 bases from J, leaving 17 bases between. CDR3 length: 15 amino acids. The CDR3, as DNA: TGTGCCAGCGCAAAGTCCGGGACAAACAATCAGCCCCAGCATTTT. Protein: CASAKSGTNNQPQHF.

The CDR3 reads CASSIGQGLATNEKLFF. Written as DNA, the CDR3 is TGTGCCAGTAGTATAGGTCAGGGGCTGGCAACTAATGAAAAACTGTTTTTT. The chain employs TRBV19 and TRBJ1-4; D is perhaps TRBD1 (6 bases). V lost 1 base and J lost 0, with 12 bases in between. Germline V gene sequence: CDR1 LNHDA, CDR2 SQIVND (reference sequence). This CDR3 region has 17 residues. Full variable domain (rest looked up from reference TRBV19 and TRBJ1-4): DGGITQSPKYLFRKEGQNVTLSCEQNLNHDAMYWYRQDPGQGLRLIYYSQIVNDFQKGDIAEGYSVSREKKESFPLTVTSAQKNPTAFYLCASSIGQGLATNEKLFFGSGTQLSVL.

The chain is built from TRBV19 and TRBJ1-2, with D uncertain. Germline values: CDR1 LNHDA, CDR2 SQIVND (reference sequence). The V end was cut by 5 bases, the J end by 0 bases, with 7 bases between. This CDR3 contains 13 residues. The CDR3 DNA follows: TGTGCCAGTAGTGAAGGAGCTAACTATGGCTACACCTTC. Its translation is CASSEGANYGYTF.

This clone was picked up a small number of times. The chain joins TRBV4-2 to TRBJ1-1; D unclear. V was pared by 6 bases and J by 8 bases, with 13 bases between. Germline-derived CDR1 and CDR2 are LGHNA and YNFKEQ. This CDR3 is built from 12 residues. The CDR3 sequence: CASRRSREEAFF. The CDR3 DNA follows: TGTGCCAGCAGACGATCAAGGGAGGAAGCTTTCTTT.

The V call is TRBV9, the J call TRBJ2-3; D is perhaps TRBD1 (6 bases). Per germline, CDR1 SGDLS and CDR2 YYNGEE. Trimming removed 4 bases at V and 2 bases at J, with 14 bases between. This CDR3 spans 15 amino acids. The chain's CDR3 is CASSSGTLVTDTQYF. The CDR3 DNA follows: TGTGCCAGCAGCTCCGGGACATTGGTCACAGATACGCAGTATTTT. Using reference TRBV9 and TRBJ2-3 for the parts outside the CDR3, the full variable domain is DSGVTQTPKHLITATGQRVTLRCSPRSGDLSVYWYQQSLDQGLQFLIQYYNGEERAKGNILERFSAQQFPDLHSELNLSSLELGDSALYFCASSSGTLVTDTQYFGPGTRLTVL.

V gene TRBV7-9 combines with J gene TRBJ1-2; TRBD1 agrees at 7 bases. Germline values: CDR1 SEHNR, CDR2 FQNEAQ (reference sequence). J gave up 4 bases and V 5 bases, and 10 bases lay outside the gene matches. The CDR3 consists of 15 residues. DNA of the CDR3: TGTGCCAGCAGCCAAGAGGGGGCCCGGGGCTATGGCTACACCTTC. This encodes CASSQEGARGYGYTF.

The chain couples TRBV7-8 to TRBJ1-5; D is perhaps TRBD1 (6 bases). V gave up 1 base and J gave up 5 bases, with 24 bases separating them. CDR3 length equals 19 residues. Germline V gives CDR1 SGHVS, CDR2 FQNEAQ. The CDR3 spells CASSLVAGSMGAGDQPQHF. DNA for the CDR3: TGTGCCAGCAGCTTAGTGGCAGGGAGCATGGGGGCCGGAGATCAGCCCCAGCATTTT.

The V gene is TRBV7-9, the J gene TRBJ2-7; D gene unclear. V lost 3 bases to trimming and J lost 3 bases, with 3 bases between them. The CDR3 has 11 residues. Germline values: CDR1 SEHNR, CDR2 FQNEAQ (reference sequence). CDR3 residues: CASSFRYEQYF. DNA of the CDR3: TGTGCCAGCAGCTTCCGCTACGAGCAGTACTTC.

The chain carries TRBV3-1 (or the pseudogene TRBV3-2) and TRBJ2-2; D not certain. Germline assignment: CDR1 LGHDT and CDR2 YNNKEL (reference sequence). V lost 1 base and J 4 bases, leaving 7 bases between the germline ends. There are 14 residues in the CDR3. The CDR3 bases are TGTGCCAGCAGCCAAGTGGAGAGCACCGGGGAGCTGTTTTTT. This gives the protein CASSQVESTGELFF.

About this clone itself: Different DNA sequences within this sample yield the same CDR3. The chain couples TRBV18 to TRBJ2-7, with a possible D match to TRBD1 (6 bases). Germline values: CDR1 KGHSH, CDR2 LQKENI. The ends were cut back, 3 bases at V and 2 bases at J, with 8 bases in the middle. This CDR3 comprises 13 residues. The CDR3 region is CASSPGAAYEQYF. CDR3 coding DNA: TGTGCCAGCTCACCGGGGGCCGCCTACGAGCAGTACTTC.

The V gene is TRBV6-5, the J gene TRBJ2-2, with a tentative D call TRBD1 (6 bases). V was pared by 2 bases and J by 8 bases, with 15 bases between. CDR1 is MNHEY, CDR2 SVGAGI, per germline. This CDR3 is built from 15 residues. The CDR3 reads CASSYLNRVRGELFF. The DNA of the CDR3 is TGTGCCAGCAGTTACCTGAACAGGGTTAGAGGGGAGCTGTTTTTT.

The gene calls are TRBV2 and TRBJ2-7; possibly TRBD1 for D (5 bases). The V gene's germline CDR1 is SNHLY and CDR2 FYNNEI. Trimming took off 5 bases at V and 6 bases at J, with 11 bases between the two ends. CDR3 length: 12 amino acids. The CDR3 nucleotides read TGTGCCAGCAGTACCAATGGGGCCGAGCAGTACTTC. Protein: CASSTNGAEQYF. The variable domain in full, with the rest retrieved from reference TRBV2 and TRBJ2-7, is EPEVTQTPSHQVTQMGQEVILRCVPISNHLYFYWYRQILGQKVEFLVSFYNNEISEKSEIFDDQFSVERPDGSNFTLKIRSTKLEDSAMYFCASSTNGAEQYFGPGTRLTVT.

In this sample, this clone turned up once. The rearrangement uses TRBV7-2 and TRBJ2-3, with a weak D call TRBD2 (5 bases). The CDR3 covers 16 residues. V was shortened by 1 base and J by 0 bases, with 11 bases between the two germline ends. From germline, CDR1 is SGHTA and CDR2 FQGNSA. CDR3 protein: CASSLGARGSTDTQYF. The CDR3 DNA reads TGTGCCAGCAGCTTAGGTGCCCGGGGAAGCACAGATACGCAGTATTTT.

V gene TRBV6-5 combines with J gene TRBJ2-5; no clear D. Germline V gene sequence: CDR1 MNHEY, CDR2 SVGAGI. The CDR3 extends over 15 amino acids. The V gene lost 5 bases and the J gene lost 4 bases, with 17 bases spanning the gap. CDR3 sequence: CASSLVSRTRETQYF. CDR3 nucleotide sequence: TGTGCCAGCAGTCTCGTAAGTCGAACTCGAGAGACCCAGTACTTC.

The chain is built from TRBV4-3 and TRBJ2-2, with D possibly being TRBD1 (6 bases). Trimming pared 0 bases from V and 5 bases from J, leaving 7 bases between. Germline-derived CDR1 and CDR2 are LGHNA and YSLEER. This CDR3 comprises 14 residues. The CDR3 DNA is TGCGCCAGCAGCCAAGATCAGGGGACCGGGGAGCTGTTTTTT. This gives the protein CASSQDQGTGELFF.

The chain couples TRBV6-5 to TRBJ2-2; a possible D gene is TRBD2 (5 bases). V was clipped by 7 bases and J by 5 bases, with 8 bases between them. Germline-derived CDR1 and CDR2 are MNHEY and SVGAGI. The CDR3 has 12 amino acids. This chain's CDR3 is CASTRRTGELFF. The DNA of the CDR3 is TGTGCCAGCACGAGGAGGACCGGGGAGCTGTTTTTT.

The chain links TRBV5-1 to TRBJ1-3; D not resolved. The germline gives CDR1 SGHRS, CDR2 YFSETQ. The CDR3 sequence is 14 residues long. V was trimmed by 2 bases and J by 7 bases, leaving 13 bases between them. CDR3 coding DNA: TGCGCCAGCAGCTTTTGGTACACAGACAACACCATATATTTT. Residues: CASSFWYTDNTIYF.

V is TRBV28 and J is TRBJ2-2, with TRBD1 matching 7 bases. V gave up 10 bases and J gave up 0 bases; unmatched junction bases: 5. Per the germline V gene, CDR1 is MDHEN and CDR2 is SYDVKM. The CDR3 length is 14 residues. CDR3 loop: CAIPGQTNTGELFF. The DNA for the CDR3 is TGTGCCATCCCGGGACAGACGAACACCGGGGAGCTGTTTTTT.